This TCR beta chain derives from a study of T cell changes during pregnancy in multiple sclerosis (dated by TCRdb to the late 2010s). For context, the study as a whole: The study looked at changes in the T cell repertoire across pregnancy in women with multiple sclerosis.

On this clone: Its antigen is currently not known. Per-base quality was not reported, and no clone a single base away is much larger than it.

Library preparation employed the immunoSEQ multiplex PCR assay. This is the immuneACCESS table as TCRdb keeps it, with only in-frame sequences that have V and J called. A part of the clones is gone; compared with another copy, unresolved V genes explain less than half, and the rest is unexplained. For this sample there are fewer than 45,000 clones; 90% appear just once. The ten largest clones capture about 9.1% of the sample. The sequenced sample was CD8+ T cells from peripheral blood mononuclear cells, obtained in the first trimester of pregnancy. The clonotype originates from a female donor with multiple sclerosis, enrolled in a pregnancy study.

The DNA reads TGCGCCAGCAGCTTGTCAGAGGGGGCCCACACTGAAGCTTTCTTT. Translated, this gives CASSLSEGAHTEAFF. The receptor chain draws on TRBV5-1 and TRBJ1-1; 7 nucleotides in the junction match TRBD1. Per the germline V gene, SGHRS is the CDR1 and YFSETQ is the CDR2. The germline V and J ends show losses of 1 base and 3 bases respectively, and no gene match explains 6 bases of the junction. The cysteine opens and the phenylalanine closes a CDR3 of 15 amino acids. The only DNA kept is the CDR3, 45 bases in frame from the first base.